One sample yielded the 29 T cell receptor beta chains listed below, sequenced in a study of cytomegalovirus exposure and HLA in healthy donors. The protocol was immunoSEQ multiplex PCR, while the TCRdb copy is restricted to in-frame clones and leaves out a portion. The sample consists of 150,000 to 200,000 clones, roughly 80% of them appearing once. Sequencing was performed on PBMCs. The receptors here all came from a man younger than 45 in good health and CMV-seropositive.

This clone was seen repeatedly, ten times or more. The chain joins TRBV7-9 to TRBJ1-1; D is perhaps TRBD1 (5 bases). Germline V gene data show CDR1 as SEHNR and CDR2 as FQNEAQ (reference sequence). Trimming shortened V by 5 bases and J by 4 bases, and 14 bases separated the two germline ends. CDR3 size: 14 residues. For the CDR3, the DNA is TGTGCCAGCAGCGCTGGGGGGGGTCCCACTGAAGCTTTCTTT. It yields the protein CASSAGGGPTEAFF.

This clone appeared a few times. Other DNA sequences of this sample code for an identical CDR3. J is TRBJ2-7 and V is TRBV9; D is unresolved. The CDR3 runs to 13 residues. Germline-derived CDR1 and CDR2 are SGDLS and YYNGEE. Trimming removed 0 bases at V and 1 base at J, with 5 bases between. CDR3 bases: TGTGCCAGCAGCGTAGGAGATTCCTACGAGCAGTACTTC. This sequence encodes CASSVGDSYEQYF. Full variable domain (outside the CDR3, taken from reference TRBV9 and TRBJ2-7): DSGVTQTPKHLITATGQRVTLRCSPRSGDLSVYWYQQSLDQGLQFLIQYYNGEERAKGNILERFSAQQFPDLHSELNLSSLELGDSALYFCASSVGDSYEQYFGPGTRLTVT.

V is TRBV7-2 and J is TRBJ1-1, with TRBD1 identical over 10 bases. Germline V CDR1 and CDR2: SGHTA, FQGNSA. The length of the CDR3 is 15 residues. V dropped 6 bases and J dropped 4; count of bases not matched to a gene: 8. CDR3 DNA sequence: TGTGCCAGCAGGTTAAATGGGGACAGGGGCACTGAAGCTTTCTTT. Its protein product is CASRLNGDRGTEAFF.

The chain has TRBV5-1 and TRBJ2-6; no clear D gene. CDR3 length: 14 amino acids. The germline V and J ends were trimmed by 2 bases and 2 bases, with 5 bases remaining between them. Germline V gene lookup returns CDR1 SGHRS and CDR2 YFSETQ. As DNA, the CDR3 is TGCGCCAGCAGCTTTACGGCTGGGGCCAACGTCCTGACTTTC. It encodes CASSFTAGANVLTF.

The sample holds one count of this clone. The chain recombines TRBV7-2 with TRBJ2-7; TRBD1 might be the D (6 bases). V shed 3 bases and J shed 2 bases, with 8 bases lying between them. Germline-derived CDR1 and CDR2 are SGHTA and FQGNSA. The CDR3 consists of 13 residues. The DNA of the CDR3 is TGTGCCAGCAGCTTGGCAGGGGCCTACGAGCAGTACTTC. This translates into CASSLAGAYEQYF.

The V gene is TRBV9, the J gene TRBJ2-1; 8 bases match TRBD2. This CDR3 has 15 amino acids. The trim removed 0 bases at V and 7 bases at J, leaving 6 bases unmatched. CDR1 and CDR2 from the germline V gene are SGDLS and YYNGEE. The CDR3 here is CASSVDGRAGNEQFF. Written as DNA, the CDR3 is TGTGCCAGCAGCGTAGACGGGAGGGCCGGGAATGAGCAGTTCTTC.

V usage is TRBV28 and J usage is TRBJ2-7, with D maybe TRBD2 (5 bases). CDR3 length: 15 amino acids. Germline V gene lookup returns CDR1 MDHEN and CDR2 SYDVKM. The ends were cut back, 2 bases at V and 3 bases at J, with 14 bases in the middle. CDR3 nucleotide sequence: TGTGCCAGCAGTTTAGCTTCGGGAAGAATCTACGAGCAGTACTTC. The encoded protein is CASSLASGRIYEQYF.

The chain joins TRBV2 to TRBJ2-7, with 12 nucleotides matching TRBD1. The V gene end was trimmed by 6 bases and the J gene end by 6 bases; junction bases not matched to a gene: 6. Germline V gene lookup returns CDR1 SNHLY and CDR2 FYNNEI. The CDR3 runs 14 residues. CDR3 DNA: TGTGCCAGCAGGGGGGGACAGGGGGCAGGCGAGCAGTACTTC. Its translation: CASRGGQGAGEQYF.

This rearrangement joins TRBV6-5 to TRBJ1-6; D remains ambiguous. CDR1 and CDR2 (germline): MNHEY, SVGAGI. This CDR3 comprises 15 residues. The V end was cut by 6 bases, the J end by 9 bases, with 18 bases between. Here the CDR3 reads CASSPTRSEGSPLHF. Here the CDR3 DNA reads TGTGCCAGCAGCCCTACTCGGAGTGAGGGTTCACCCCTCCACTTT.

CDR3 nucleotides: TGCGCCAGCAGCTTGGCCGGGGGCAATCAGCCCCAGCATTTT. Translated: CASSLAGGNQPQHF. J is TRBJ1-5 and V is TRBV5-1; the D is unclear. V was shortened by 0 bases and J by 2 bases, with 6 bases between the two germline ends. CDR3 size: 14 residues. CDR1 is SGHRS, CDR2 YFSETQ, per germline. The full variable domain, its missing parts supplied by reference TRBV5-1 and TRBJ1-5, is KAGVTQTPRYLIKTRGQQVTLSCSPISGHRSVSWYQQTPGQGLQFLFEYFSETQRNKGNFPGRFSGRQFSNSRSEMNVSTLELGDSALYLCASSLAGGNQPQHFGDGTRLSIL.

This clone has just a few counts. The J gene is TRBJ2-1, the V gene TRBV19, with D possibly matching TRBD2 (7 bases). This CDR3 comprises 15 residues. The germline CDR1 and CDR2 sequences are LNHDA and SQIVND (reference sequence). The V end lost 1 base, the J end lost 4 bases, and 11 bases lay between the germline ends. This chain's CDR3 is CASSIVAGAYNEQFF. In DNA, the CDR3 is TGTGCCAGTAGTATAGTGGCGGGGGCATACAATGAGCAGTTCTTC.

This chain joins TRBV10-3 and TRBJ2-2; a weak D match, TRBD1 (5 bases). The CDR3 runs 15 residues. CDR1 is ENHRY, CDR2 SYGVKD, per germline. V was cut by 2 bases and J by 4 bases, with 11 bases left in between. CDR3 residues: CAISERGSPTGELFF. The CDR3 bases are TGTGCCATCAGTGAGAGGGGCAGCCCCACCGGGGAGCTGTTTTTT.

V gene TRBV29-1 combines with J gene TRBJ2-1; TRBD2 matches at 11 bases. Germline V gene data show CDR1 as SQVTM and CDR2 as ANQGSEA. CDR3 length equals 17 residues. V shed 7 bases and J 7 bases; nucleotides not matched to a gene: 18. The CDR3: CSAIPGDDSGRGNEQFF. The CDR3 DNA sequence: TGCAGCGCTATCCCCGGGGATGATAGCGGGAGGGGAAATGAGCAGTTCTTC.

This clone was detected only a few times. CDR3 DNA: TGCAGCGTCGCATTCACAGGGTACGAGCAGTACTTC. It translates to CSVAFTGYEQYF. The chain joins TRBV29-1 to TRBJ2-7; D might be TRBD1 (6 bases). V dropped 6 bases and J dropped 4 bases, with 13 bases sitting between them. This CDR3 spans 12 amino acids. Germline V gives CDR1 SQVTM, CDR2 ANQGSEA.

The gene calls are TRBV7-2 and TRBJ1-5, with 9 nucleotides matching TRBD1. There are 15 residues in the CDR3. V was clipped by 5 bases and J by 6 bases; unmatched bases: 8. Germline V CDR1 and CDR2: SGHTA, FQGNSA. Here the CDR3 DNA reads TGTGCCAGCAGCGGAAGGACAGGGGAAGGTCAGCCCCAGCATTTT. Translating gives CASSGRTGEGQPQHF.

The rearrangement uses TRBV7-8 and TRBJ2-1; 11 nucleotides line up with TRBD2. The CDR3 contains 15 residues. V shed 3 bases and J 6 bases; nucleotides not matched to a gene: 4. CDR1 and CDR2 (germline): SGHVS, FQNEAQ. The CDR3 spells CASSFRLAGSNEQFF. Here the CDR3 DNA reads TGTGCCAGCAGCTTTAGACTAGCGGGAAGCAATGAGCAGTTCTTC. Complete variable domain (other parts from reference TRBV7-8 and TRBJ2-1): GAGVSQSPRYKVAKRGQDVALRCDPISGHVSLFWYQQALGQGPEFLTYFQNEAQLDKSGLPSDRFFAERPEGSVSTLKIQRTQQEDSAVYLCASSFRLAGSNEQFFGPGTRLTVL.

This clone was counted a single time. The junction differs from germline at one of its ends, possibly a read error. This chain links TRBV29-1 with TRBJ2-1; TRBD2 is a possible D gene (6 bases). This CDR3 has 10 amino acids. Germline lookup yields CDR1 SQVTM and CDR2 ANQGSEA. CDR3 in DNA: TGTGGATTGGAGGGGAATGAGCAGTTCTTC. As protein: CGLEGNEQFF.

V is TRBV15 and J is TRBJ2-7, with TRBD2 matching 10 bases. The CDR3 runs to 15 residues. Unmatched junction bases numbered 5, after V lost 1 base and J lost 5 bases. Germline CDR1 is LNHNV and CDR2 is YYDKDF (reference sequence). The CDR3 sequence is CATSRGAGGLNEQYF. Written as DNA, the CDR3 is TGTGCCACCAGCAGAGGAGCGGGAGGGCTCAACGAGCAGTACTTC.

CDR3 protein: CAWSPRGGAQPQHF. The CDR3 DNA is TGTGCCTGGAGTCCAAGGGGGGGGGCTCAGCCCCAGCATTTT. The genes are TRBV30 and TRBJ1-5; possibly TRBD1 for D (6 bases). Between the trimmed V and J ends, which lost 2 bases and 6 bases, there was a span of 14 bases. This CDR3 is 14 amino acids long. Germline V gene lookup returns CDR1 GTSNPN and CDR2 SVGIG (reference sequence).

The rearrangement uses TRBV6-5 and TRBJ1-2; D not resolved. Trimming took off 6 bases at V and 3 bases at J, with 5 bases between the two ends. CDR1 MNHEY and CDR2 SVGAGI come from the germline V gene. This CDR3 contains 11 residues. The CDR3 DNA sequence: TGTGCCAGCAGACGAGACTATGGCTACACCTTC. It translates to CASRRDYGYTF.

The V gene is TRBV7-9, the J gene TRBJ2-1; 9 nucleotides agree with TRBD2. The V gene end was trimmed by 0 bases and the J gene end by 5 bases; junction bases not matched to a gene: 5. CDR1 is SEHNR, CDR2 FQNEAQ, per germline (reference sequence). The length of the CDR3 is 16 residues. CDR3 nucleotides: TGTGCCAGCAGCTTAGCGAGGAGACTAGCGGACAATGAGCAGTTCTTC. Amino acid sequence: CASSLARRLADNEQFF.

V and J are TRBV6-6 and TRBJ1-2; D is ambiguous. Germline V lookup: CDR1 MNHNY, CDR2 SVGAGI (reference sequence). This CDR3 spans 15 amino acids. Trimming cost V 7 bases and J 4 bases, with 19 bases left between them. The CDR3 DNA reads as TGTGCCAGCACCAATCTCCAACAGACCCCCTATGGCTACACCTTC. Amino acids: CASTNLQQTPYGYTF.

This sequence joins TRBV7-2 and TRBJ2-7; 7 positions match TRBD2. Germline V gene sequence: CDR1 SGHTA, CDR2 FQGNSA. V shed 5 bases, J shed 2 bases, and the junction held 15 bases outside the gene matches. The CDR3 runs 17 residues. The CDR3 loop is CASSLRTRRTSPYEQYF. CDR3 coding DNA: TGTGCCAGCAGCCTGCGCACCCGCCGGACTAGTCCCTACGAGCAGTACTTC.

This clone has more than one count but fewer than ten. V and J are TRBV29-1 and TRBJ1-1; the D is unclear. CDR1 is SQVTM and CDR2 is ANQGSEA in the germline V gene. This CDR3 contains 13 residues. Trimming took 6 bases from V and 0 from J, leaving 11 bases between them. The DNA of the CDR3 is TGCAGCGTCGCAGGAATACTGAACACTGAAGCTTTCTTT. This codes for CSVAGILNTEAFF.

This chain uses TRBV20-1 with TRBJ2-7, with a tentative D call TRBD2 (6 bases). Germline lookup yields CDR1 DFQATT and CDR2 SNEGSKA (reference sequence). V lost 8 bases and J lost 3, with 11 bases in between. This CDR3 contains 11 residues. In nucleotides, the CDR3 is TGCAGTTTGGGCGGGGTCTACGAGCAGTACTTC. It is translated as CSLGGVYEQYF.

V and J are TRBV6-5 and TRBJ1-1; D is possibly TRBD1 (5 bases). V dropped 0 bases and J dropped 4 bases, with 9 bases sitting between them. Germline V CDR1 and CDR2: MNHEY, SVGAGI. The CDR3 contains 14 residues. Here the CDR3 DNA reads TGTGCCAGCAGTTACTCGAGCGGGGCCACTGAAGCTTTCTTT. This codes for CASSYSSGATEAFF.

The V and J genes are TRBV15 and TRBJ2-1; D not resolved. This CDR3 contains 13 residues. Deletions cut 2 bases from V and 9 bases from J, with 11 bases between. CDR1 is LNHNV, CDR2 YYDKDF, per germline (reference sequence). The CDR3: CATSRPGPGEQFF. The CDR3 DNA is TGTGCCACCAGCAGACCTGGCCCGGGTGAGCAGTTCTTC.

The chain links TRBV5-1 to TRBJ1-6; TRBD1 matches at 9 bases. The CDR3 extends over 15 amino acids. CDR1 SGHRS and CDR2 YFSETQ come from the germline V gene. Trimming cost V 0 bases and J 7 bases; bases outside gene matches: 2. The CDR3 protein is CASSLEGTGNSPLHF. CDR3 coding DNA: TGCGCCAGCAGCTTGGAGGGGACAGGGAATTCACCCCTCCACTTT.

This clone has only one observation. The chain is built from TRBV7-6 and TRBJ2-7, with TRBD2 matching over 11 bases. The CDR3 totals 16 residues. The trim removed 1 base at V and 0 bases at J, leaving 2 bases unmatched. From germline, CDR1 is SGHVS and CDR2 FNYEAQ. The CDR3: CASSLGLAGHSYEQYF. The CDR3 DNA is TGTGCCAGCAGCTTAGGACTAGCGGGGCACTCCTACGAGCAGTACTTC.